Listed here are 29 T cell receptor beta chains from one sample, sequenced in a study of glioma-infiltrating T cells. The iRepertoire nested amplicon-rescue multiplex PCR amplified TCR alpha and beta CDR3s from RNA. TCRdb reprocessed the multiplex PCR reads via MiXCR and lists one record per CDR3 protein. Counted here are about 400,000 distinct CDR3 sequences, approximately 42% occurring once; the ten biggest clones make up around 12%. Material for sequencing was glioma tissue, nonneoplastic brain tissue, or PBMCs (not recorded which). Receptor source: a human donor with low-grade glioma or glioblastoma, undergoing nonglioma brain surgery, or in good health (not recorded which).

This clonotype was seen a few times. This rearrangement joins TRBV4-3 to TRBJ2-3, with D possibly TRBD2 on 5 matching bases. The CDR3 is 17 amino acids. Trimming removed 0 bases from V and 3 bases from J, with 16 bases in between. From germline, CDR1 is LGHNA and CDR2 YSLEER. The CDR3 DNA follows: TGCGCCAGCAGCCAAGATATGGAAATAGCGTTAACAGATACGCAGTATTTT. This encodes CASSQDMEIALTDTQYF.

The chain uses TRBV28 and TRBJ1-1; D perhaps matches TRBD1 (5 bases). Deletions cut 5 bases from V and 1 base from J, with 17 bases between. Per the germline V gene, CDR1 is MDHEN and CDR2 is SYDVKM. The CDR3 extends over 16 amino acids. The CDR3 coding sequence is TGTGCCAGCAGTCCCGTTGAGTGGGGGGAGAACACTGAAGCTTTCTTT. Protein product: CASSPVEWGENTEAFF. Combining the CDR3 with reference TRBV28 and TRBJ1-1 gives the whole variable domain DVKVTQSSRYLVKRTGEKVFLECVQDMDHENMFWYRQDPGLGLRLIYFSYDVKMKEKGDIPEGYSVSREKKERFSLILESASTNQTSMYLCASSPVEWGENTEAFFGQGTRLTVV.

This clonotype came up a few times. The rearrangement uses TRBV20-1 and TRBJ2-1; 7 bases align to TRBD2. The length of the CDR3 is 13 residues. From germline, CDR1 is DFQATT and CDR2 SNEGSKA (reference sequence). The J segment lost 10 bases and the V segment lost 7 bases, leaving 13 bases of the junction unmatched. CDR3: CSGSLAEPGEQFF. As DNA, the CDR3 is TGCAGTGGCTCTCTAGCGGAACCGGGGGAGCAGTTCTTC.

This clonotype was seen a few times. The chain couples TRBV6-4 to TRBJ2-2; perhaps TRBD1 as D (6 bases). The CDR3 is made up of 16 amino acids. The germline gives CDR1 MRHNA, CDR2 SNTAGT. Trimming stripped 0 bases from V and 3 bases from J, with 11 bases between. Written as DNA, the CDR3 is TGTGCCAGCAGTGACTCAAGGCAGGGGTACACCGGGGAGCTGTTTTTT. Amino acids: CASSDSRQGYTGELFF.

With regard to this clonotype: This may come from a read error, since a much larger clone is one base off. This chain connects TRBV6-2 or TRBV6-3 to TRBJ1-5; 7 nucleotides align to TRBD1. Trimming at V came to 5 bases and at J to 5 bases, leaving 15 bases not matched to a gene. The CDR3 contains 17 residues. Germline CDR1 reads MNHEY; CDR2 reads SVGEGT. CDR3 sequence reads: CASSDFTRGGRDQPQHF. CDR3 nucleotides: TGTGCCAGCAGTGACTTCACCAGGGGGGGCCGAGATCAGCCCCAGCATTTT.

This clonotype was counted a few times. This sequence joins TRBV7-9 and TRBJ1-6, with D possibly being TRBD1 (5 bases). This CDR3 region has 12 residues. The germline gives CDR1 SEHNR, CDR2 FQNEAQ (reference sequence). The ends were cut back, 4 bases at V and 17 bases at J, with 15 bases in the middle. The CDR3 sequence: CASSSTADGVHF. CDR3 nucleotide sequence: TGTGCCAGCAGCTCGACAGCGGACGGCGTCCACTTT.

The chain recombines TRBV28 with TRBJ2-3; D remains unclear. Germline V gene data show CDR1 as MDHEN and CDR2 as SYDVKM. CDR3 length equals 14 residues. With 2 bases removed from V and 2 bases from J, the gap between germline ends came to 8 bases. CDR3 loop: CASSLTLFTDTQYF. CDR3 DNA: TGTGCCAGCAGTTTAACCCTATTCACAGATACGCAGTATTTT. The variable domain in full, with the rest retrieved from reference TRBV28 and TRBJ2-3, is DVKVTQSSRYLVKRTGEKVFLECVQDMDHENMFWYRQDPGLGLRLIYFSYDVKMKEKGDIPEGYSVSREKKERFSLILESASTNQTSMYLCASSLTLFTDTQYFGPGTRLTVL.

As to this clonotype: One end of the junction varies from germline; a read error may be responsible. The V and J genes are TRBV5-1 and TRBJ2-1; D possibly corresponds to TRBD1 (6 bases). Germline V CDR1 and CDR2: SGHRS, YFSETQ. This CDR3 is built from 14 residues. CDR3 region: CASSYPSGANGQFF. The CDR3 DNA reads as TGCGCCAGCAGCTATCCGTCAGGGGCCAATGGGCAGTTCTTC.

The chain has TRBV4-3 and TRBJ1-4; 9 bases agree with TRBD1. This CDR3 comprises 15 residues. CDR1 and CDR2 from the germline V gene are LGHNA and YSLEER. After removal of 4 bases from V and 10 bases from J, the junction contained 10 bases not matched to a gene. The CDR3 region is CASSPPGQGVGKLFF. For the CDR3, the DNA is TGCGCCAGCAGCCCCCCGGGACAGGGTGTCGGAAAACTGTTTTTT.

This clonotype has at least ten counts. The CDR3 sequence: CSAPTGTGSEQPQHF. The CDR3, as DNA: TGCAGTGCCCCAACCGGGACAGGGTCGGAGCAGCCCCAGCATTTT. The chain is built from TRBV20-1 and TRBJ1-5, with 9 bases fitting TRBD1. CDR1 is DFQATT and CDR2 is SNEGSKA in the germline V gene (reference sequence). This CDR3 contains 15 residues. After removal of 6 bases from V and 7 bases from J, the junction contained 13 bases not matched to a gene.

This clonotype appeared many times. This sequence joins TRBV20-1 and TRBJ2-3; D may be TRBD2 (6 bases). Between the trimmed V and J ends, which lost 6 bases and 4 bases, there was a span of 11 bases. This CDR3 has 12 residues. Per germline, CDR1 DFQATT and CDR2 SNEGSKA (reference sequence). CDR3 in DNA: TGCAGTGCCCTGGGAGGACCAGATACGCAGTATTTT. It is translated as CSALGGPDTQYF.

This clonotype occurred a few times. V is TRBV28 and J is TRBJ1-5; D uncertain. There are 13 residues in the CDR3. Germline loops: CDR1 MDHEN, CDR2 SYDVKM. V lost 1 base and J 8 bases, leaving 9 bases between the germline ends. CDR3 DNA sequence: TGTGCCAGCAGTTTATCGATGGTGGAGCCCCAGCATTTT. This codes for CASSLSMVEPQHF.

This clonotype appeared a few times. The V and J genes are TRBV10-3 and TRBJ2-2, with D tentatively TRBD1 or TRBD2 (5 bases each). Trimming pared 7 bases from V and 0 bases from J, leaving 9 bases between. CDR3 size: 14 residues. Germline CDR1 reads ENHRY; CDR2 reads SYGVKD. Here the CDR3 DNA reads TGTGCCATCACCCTGGGACCGAACACCGGGGAGCTGTTTTTT. Translation: CAITLGPNTGELFF.

J is TRBJ2-1 and V is TRBV7-3, with 7 bases aligning to TRBD2. Losses at the gene ends were 4 bases for V and 4 bases for J; bases not matched to a gene: 7. Germline values: CDR1 SGHTA, CDR2 FQGTGA. The CDR3 contains 15 residues. The CDR3 nucleotides are TGTGCCAGCAGCTCTGGCGGGAGTGATTACAATGAGCAGTTCTTC. Its protein product is CASSSGGSDYNEQFF.

V gene TRBV28 combines with J gene TRBJ2-1, with D unresolved. Germline lookup yields CDR1 MDHEN and CDR2 SYDVKM. The length of the CDR3 is 11 residues. V was shortened by 2 bases and J by 12 bases, with 8 bases between the two germline ends. CDR3 in amino acids: CASSLGLMQFF. The CDR3 nucleotides read TGTGCCAGCAGTTTAGGTTTGATGCAGTTCTTC.

The chain couples TRBV27 to TRBJ2-4, with 15 bases identical to TRBD2. Germline-derived CDR1 and CDR2 are MNHEY and SMNVEV (reference sequence). The CDR3 has 19 amino acids. V lost 5 bases, J lost 1 base, and 9 bases stayed unmatched. The CDR3 DNA reads TGTGCCAGCAGTCAACGGACTAGCGGGAGGGGTGGGGCCAAAAACATTCAGTACTTC. Translation: CASSQRTSGRGGAKNIQYF.

Here the CDR3 DNA reads TGTGCCAGCAGCCCGGAGGGAGCGAACACTGAAGCTTTCTTT. The encoded protein is CASSPEGANTEAFF. The chain has TRBV28 and TRBJ1-1; no definite D call. The CDR3 consists of 14 residues. Trimming cost V 6 bases and J 1 base, with 12 bases left between them. The germline V gene encodes CDR1 MDHEN and CDR2 SYDVKM.

This clonotype was counted only a few times. This chain links TRBV11-2 with TRBJ2-5; D possibly corresponds to TRBD1 (5 bases). Trimming stripped 1 base from V and 4 bases from J, with 16 bases between. The CDR3 totals 16 residues. Germline V lookup: CDR1 SGHAT, CDR2 FQNNGV. CDR3 DNA sequence: TGTGCCAGCAGCTTAGCGACAGCCCTTGGTGGAGAGACCCAGTACTTC. This gives the protein CASSLATALGGETQYF.

This clonotype was detected only once. A read error is possible here, since a much larger clone lies one base away. The chain employs TRBV20-1 and TRBJ1-1, with 7 bases fitting TRBD1. Germline loops: CDR1 DFQATT, CDR2 SNEGSKA (reference sequence). CDR3 length equals 14 residues. Written as DNA, the CDR3 is TGCAGTGCAAAAATGGGACAGATGAACACTGAAGCTTTATTT. Encoded protein: CSAKMGQMNTEALF.

The genes are TRBV12-3 or TRBV12-4 and TRBJ2-3; possible D gene TRBD1, 5 bases. Trimming pared 2 bases from V and 1 base from J, leaving 10 bases between. The CDR3 extends over 15 amino acids. CDR3 coding DNA: TGTGCCAGCAGTTTAAGGGTACAGGGCACAGATACGCAGTATTTT. It specifies CASSLRVQGTDTQYF.

This clonotype was counted ten times or more. CDR3 in DNA: TGTGCCAGCAGGCCAAATAGGGCTGAAGCTTTCTTT. Protein product: CASRPNRAEAFF. V is TRBV6-1 and J is TRBJ1-1; D gene uncertain. Deletions cut 6 bases from V and 6 bases from J, with 11 bases between. The germline V gene encodes CDR1 MNHNS and CDR2 SASEGT. CDR3 length: 12 residues.

This clonotype was seen many times. The rearrangement uses TRBV15 and TRBJ1-3; D is unclear. This CDR3 is 17 amino acids long. CDR1 is LNHNV, CDR2 YYDKDF, per germline (reference sequence). Deletions cut 0 bases from V and 2 bases from J, with 14 bases between. The CDR3 coding sequence is TGTGCCACCAGCAGAGATCTCCGGTTGGCACCTGGAAACACCATATATTTT. This encodes CATSRDLRLAPGNTIYF.

This clonotype was observed a handful of times. The CDR3 loop is CSARDRYGTSHYEQYF. For the CDR3, the DNA is TGCAGTGCTAGAGATCGGTATGGGACTAGTCACTACGAGCAGTACTTC. The chain carries TRBV20-1 and TRBJ2-7; 8 nucleotides line up with TRBD2. Per the germline V gene, CDR1 is DFQATT and CDR2 is SNEGSKA (reference sequence). This CDR3 has 16 residues. V was clipped by 0 bases and J by 3 bases; unmatched bases: 10.

At least ten counts were recorded for this clonotype. The rearrangement joins TRBV15 to TRBJ2-3, with TRBD2 matching 14 bases. The V and J ends lost 5 bases and 1 base, in that order; junction bases with no gene match: 2. The CDR3 runs to 16 residues. Germline-derived CDR1 and CDR2 are LNHNV and YYDKDF (reference sequence). The CDR3 loop reads CATSGTSGSGTDTQYF. CDR3 coding DNA: TGTGCCACCAGCGGGACTAGCGGGAGCGGCACAGATACGCAGTATTTT.

This CDR3 reads CASSLAWDADTQYF. CDR3 nucleotides: TGTGCCAGCAGCTTGGCCTGGGACGCAGATACGCAGTATTTT. The rearrangement links TRBV5-6 to TRBJ2-3; either TRBD1 or TRBD2 may supply D (5 bases each). Germline V gene lookup returns CDR1 SGHDT and CDR2 YYEEEE. The CDR3 is made up of 14 amino acids. V lost 0 bases to trimming and J lost 4 bases, with 9 bases between them.

This clonotype was counted many times. The chain carries TRBV15 and TRBJ1-3; D not resolved. Germline CDR1 and CDR2: LNHNV and YYDKDF (reference sequence). Trimming took off 1 base at V and 0 bases at J, with 10 bases between the two ends. This CDR3 is 16 amino acids long. The CDR3 spells CATSRGRVGSGNTIYF. The CDR3 region has the DNA TGTGCCACCAGCAGAGGAAGGGTAGGCTCTGGAAACACCATATATTTT. The entire variable domain, with the rest obtained from reference TRBV15 and TRBJ1-3, is as follows: DAMVIQNPRYQVTQFGKPVTLSCSQTLNHNVMYWYQQKSSQAPKLLFHYYDKDFNNEADTPDNFQSRRPNTSFCFLDIRSPGLGDTAMYLCATSRGRVGSGNTIYFGEGSWLTVV.

As regards this clonotype: A read error is possible here, since a much larger clone lies one base away. The chain uses TRBV6-1 and TRBJ1-1; maybe TRBD1 (5 bases). The germline CDR1 and CDR2 sequences are MNHNS and SASEGT. The CDR3 consists of 15 residues. With 6 bases removed from V and 1 base from J, the gap between germline ends came to 15 bases. Here the CDR3 reads CASRPRGSTNTEAFF. The CDR3, as DNA: TGTGCCAGCAGGCCAAGGGGCTCCACGAACACTGAAGCTTTCTTT.

This clonotype was picked up one time. A much larger clonotype is one base distant, so this may be a read error. CDR3 sequence: CASKSGLTNEKLLF. The CDR3 DNA sequence: TGTGCCAGCAAATCAGGGCTGACTAATGAAAAACTGCTTTTT. The rearrangement links TRBV27 to TRBJ1-4; a possible D gene is TRBD1 (5 bases). CDR1 is MNHEY and CDR2 is SMNVEV in the germline V gene (reference sequence). This CDR3 region has 14 residues.

The genes are TRBV6-1 and TRBJ2-1; D ambiguous. Germline CDR1 reads MNHNS; CDR2 reads SASEGT. The germline V and J ends were trimmed by 9 bases and 0 bases, with 12 bases remaining between them. The CDR3 is made up of 14 amino acids. CDR3 region: CASAKQSSYNEQFF. The CDR3 nucleotides read TGTGCCAGTGCTAAACAGAGCTCCTACAATGAGCAGTTCTTC.